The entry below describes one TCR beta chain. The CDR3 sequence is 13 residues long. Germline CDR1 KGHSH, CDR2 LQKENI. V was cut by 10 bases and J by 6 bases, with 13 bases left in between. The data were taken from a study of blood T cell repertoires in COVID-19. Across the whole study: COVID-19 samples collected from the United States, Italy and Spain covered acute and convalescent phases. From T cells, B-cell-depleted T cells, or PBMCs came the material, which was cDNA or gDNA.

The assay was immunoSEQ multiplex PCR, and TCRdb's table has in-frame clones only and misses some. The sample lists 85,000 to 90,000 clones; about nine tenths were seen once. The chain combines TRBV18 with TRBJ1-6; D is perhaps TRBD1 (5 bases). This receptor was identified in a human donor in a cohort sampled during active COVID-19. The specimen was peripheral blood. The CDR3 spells CAITQAPNSPLHF. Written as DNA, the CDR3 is TGTGCCATCACACAGGCTCCTAATTCACCCCTCCACTTT.